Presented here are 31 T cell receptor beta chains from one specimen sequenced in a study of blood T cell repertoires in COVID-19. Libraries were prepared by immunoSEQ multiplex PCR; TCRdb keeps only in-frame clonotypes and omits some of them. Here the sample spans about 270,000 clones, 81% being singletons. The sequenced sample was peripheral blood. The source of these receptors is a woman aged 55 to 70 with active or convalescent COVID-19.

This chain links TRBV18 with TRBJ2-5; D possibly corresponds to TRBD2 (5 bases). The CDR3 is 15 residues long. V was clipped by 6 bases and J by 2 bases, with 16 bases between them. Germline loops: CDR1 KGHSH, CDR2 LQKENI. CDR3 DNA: TGTGCCAGCTCGCGTTCTGGAGGCAGTCAAGAGACCCAGTACTTC. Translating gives CASSRSGGSQETQYF.

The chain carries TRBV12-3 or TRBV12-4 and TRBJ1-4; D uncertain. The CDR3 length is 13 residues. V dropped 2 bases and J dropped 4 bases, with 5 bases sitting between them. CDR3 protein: CASSLIDNEKLFF. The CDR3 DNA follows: TGTGCCAGCAGTTTAATAGATAATGAAAAACTGTTTTTT.

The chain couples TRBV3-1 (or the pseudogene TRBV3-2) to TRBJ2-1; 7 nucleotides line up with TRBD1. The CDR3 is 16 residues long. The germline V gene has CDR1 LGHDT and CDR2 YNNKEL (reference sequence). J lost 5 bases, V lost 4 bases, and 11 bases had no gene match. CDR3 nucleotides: TGTGCCAGCAGCCCTGACCAGGGGGTGGGGAACAATGAGCAGTTCTTC. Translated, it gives CASSPDQGVGNNEQFF.

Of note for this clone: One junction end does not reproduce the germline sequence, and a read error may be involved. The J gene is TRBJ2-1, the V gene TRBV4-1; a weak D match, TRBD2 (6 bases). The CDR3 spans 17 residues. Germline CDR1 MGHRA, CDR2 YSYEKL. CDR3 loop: CASSEEPGLLSYNEQFF. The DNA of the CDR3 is TGCGCCAGCAGCGAAGAACCGGGACTCCTCTCCTACAATGAGCAGTTCTTC.

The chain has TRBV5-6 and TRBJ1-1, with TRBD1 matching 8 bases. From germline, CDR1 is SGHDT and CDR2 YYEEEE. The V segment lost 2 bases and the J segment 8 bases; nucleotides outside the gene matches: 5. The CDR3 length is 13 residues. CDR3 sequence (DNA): TGTGCCAGCAGCTTCGGGACAGGTGACGAAGCTTTCTTT. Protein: CASSFGTGDEAFF.

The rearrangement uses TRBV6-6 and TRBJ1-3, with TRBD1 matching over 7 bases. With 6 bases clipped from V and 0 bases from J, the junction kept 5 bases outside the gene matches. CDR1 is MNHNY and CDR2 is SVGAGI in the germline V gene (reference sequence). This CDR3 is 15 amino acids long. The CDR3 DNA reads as TGTGCCAGCAGACCTGACAGGGTCTCTGGAAACACCATATATTTT. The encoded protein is CASRPDRVSGNTIYF.

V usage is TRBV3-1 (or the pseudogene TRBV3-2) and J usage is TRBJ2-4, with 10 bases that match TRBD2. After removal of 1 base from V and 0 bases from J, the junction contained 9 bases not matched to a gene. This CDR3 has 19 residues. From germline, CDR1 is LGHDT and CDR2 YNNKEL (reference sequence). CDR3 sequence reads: CASSQGGSGGRLAKNIQYF. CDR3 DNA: TGTGCCAGCAGCCAAGGAGGTAGCGGGGGGCGGCTAGCCAAAAACATTCAGTACTTC.

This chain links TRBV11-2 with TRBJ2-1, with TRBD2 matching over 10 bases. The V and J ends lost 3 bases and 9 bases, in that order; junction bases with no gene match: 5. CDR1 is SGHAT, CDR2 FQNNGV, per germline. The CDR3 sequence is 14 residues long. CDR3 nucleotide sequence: TGTGCCAGCAGCTTTAGCGGGGGGCCGACTGAGCAGTTCTTC. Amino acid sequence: CASSFSGGPTEQFF.

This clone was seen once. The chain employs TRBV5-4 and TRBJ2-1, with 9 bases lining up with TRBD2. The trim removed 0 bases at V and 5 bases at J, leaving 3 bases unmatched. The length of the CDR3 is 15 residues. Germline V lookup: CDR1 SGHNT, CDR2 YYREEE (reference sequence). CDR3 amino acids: CASSLERGADNEQFF. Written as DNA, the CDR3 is TGTGCCAGCAGCTTGGAGCGGGGGGCGGACAATGAGCAGTTCTTC.

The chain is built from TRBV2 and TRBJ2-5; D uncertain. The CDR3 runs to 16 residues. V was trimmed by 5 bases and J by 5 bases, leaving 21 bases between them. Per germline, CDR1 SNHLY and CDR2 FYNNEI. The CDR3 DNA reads TGTGCCAGCAGTACTCAAAGGCGGTCCCCCCAGGAGACCCAGTACTTC. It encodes CASSTQRRSPQETQYF.

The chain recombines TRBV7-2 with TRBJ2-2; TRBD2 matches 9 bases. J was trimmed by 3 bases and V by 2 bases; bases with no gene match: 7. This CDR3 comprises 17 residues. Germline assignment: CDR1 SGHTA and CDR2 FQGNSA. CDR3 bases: TGTGCCAGCAGCTTAACGCGGGGGGGCGGGTACACCGGGGAGCTGTTTTTT. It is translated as CASSLTRGGGYTGELFF.

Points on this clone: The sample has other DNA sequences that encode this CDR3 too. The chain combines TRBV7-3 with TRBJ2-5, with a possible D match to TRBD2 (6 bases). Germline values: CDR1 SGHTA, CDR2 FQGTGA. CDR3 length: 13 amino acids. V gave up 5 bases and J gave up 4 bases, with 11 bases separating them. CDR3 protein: CASSPAGGETQYF. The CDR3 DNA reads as TGTGCCAGCAGCCCGGCCGGGGGAGAGACCCAGTACTTC. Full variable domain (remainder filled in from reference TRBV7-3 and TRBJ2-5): GAGVSQTPSNKVTEKGKYVELRCDPISGHTALYWYRQSLGQGPEFLIYFQGTGAADDSGLPNDRFFAVRPEGSVSTLKIQRTERGDSAVYLCASSPAGGETQYFGPGTRLLVL.

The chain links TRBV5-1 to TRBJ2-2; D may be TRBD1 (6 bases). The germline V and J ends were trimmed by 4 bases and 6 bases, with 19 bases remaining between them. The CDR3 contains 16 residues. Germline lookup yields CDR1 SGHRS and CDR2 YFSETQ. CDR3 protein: CASSPQGHTVAGELFF. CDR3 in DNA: TGCGCCAGCAGCCCGCAGGGACATACCGTCGCCGGGGAGCTGTTTTTT.

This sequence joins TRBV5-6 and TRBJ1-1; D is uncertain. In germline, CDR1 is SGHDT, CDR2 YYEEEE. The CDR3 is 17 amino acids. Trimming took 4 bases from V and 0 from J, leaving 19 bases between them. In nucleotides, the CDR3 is TGTGCCAGCAGCCGGCGTTTCGGGCGGGCCATGAACACTGAAGCTTTCTTT. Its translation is CASSRRFGRAMNTEAFF.

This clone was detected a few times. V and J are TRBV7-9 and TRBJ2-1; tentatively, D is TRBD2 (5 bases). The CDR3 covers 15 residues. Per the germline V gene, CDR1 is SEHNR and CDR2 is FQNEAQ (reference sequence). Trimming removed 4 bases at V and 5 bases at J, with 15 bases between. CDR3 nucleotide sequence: TGTGCCAGCAGCTCTGACTATTACAAAAACAATGAGCAGTTCTTC. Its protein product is CASSSDYYKNNEQFF.

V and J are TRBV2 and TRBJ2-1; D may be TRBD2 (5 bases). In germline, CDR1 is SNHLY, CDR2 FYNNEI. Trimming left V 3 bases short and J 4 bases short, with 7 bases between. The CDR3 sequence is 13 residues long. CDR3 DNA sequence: TGTGCCAGCAGTGATCGGGGATACAATGAGCAGTTCTTC. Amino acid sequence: CASSDRGYNEQFF.

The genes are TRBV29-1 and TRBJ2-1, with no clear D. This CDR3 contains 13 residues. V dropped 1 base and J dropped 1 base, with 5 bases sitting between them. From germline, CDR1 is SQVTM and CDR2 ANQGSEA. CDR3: CSVEGASYNEQFF. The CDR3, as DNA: TGCAGCGTTGAAGGCGCATCCTACAATGAGCAGTTCTTC.

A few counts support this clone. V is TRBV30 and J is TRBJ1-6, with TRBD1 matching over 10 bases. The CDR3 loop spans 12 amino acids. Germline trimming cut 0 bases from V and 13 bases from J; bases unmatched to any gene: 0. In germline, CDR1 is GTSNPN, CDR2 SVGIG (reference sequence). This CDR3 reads CAWSVTGGPLHF. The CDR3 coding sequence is TGTGCCTGGAGTGTGACAGGGGGCCCCCTCCACTTT.

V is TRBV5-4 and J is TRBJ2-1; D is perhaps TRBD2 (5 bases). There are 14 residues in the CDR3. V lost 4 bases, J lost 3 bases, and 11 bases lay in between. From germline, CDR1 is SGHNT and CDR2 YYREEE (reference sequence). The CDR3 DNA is TGTGCCAGCAGCACCCCCGGGGTCTACAATGAGCAGTTCTTC. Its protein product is CASSTPGVYNEQFF.

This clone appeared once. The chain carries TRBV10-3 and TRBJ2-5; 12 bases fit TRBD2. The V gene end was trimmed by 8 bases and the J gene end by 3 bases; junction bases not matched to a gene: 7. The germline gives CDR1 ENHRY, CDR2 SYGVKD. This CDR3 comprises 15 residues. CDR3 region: CAIQPGLAGKETQYF. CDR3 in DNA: TGTGCCATCCAACCGGGACTAGCGGGTAAAGAGACCCAGTACTTC.

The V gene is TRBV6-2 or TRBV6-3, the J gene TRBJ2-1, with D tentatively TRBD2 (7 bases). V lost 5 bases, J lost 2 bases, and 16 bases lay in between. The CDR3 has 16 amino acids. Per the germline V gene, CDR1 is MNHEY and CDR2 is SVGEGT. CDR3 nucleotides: TGTGCCAGCAGTGCCCTGGGGGGGGGCCCCTACAATGAGCAGTTCTTC. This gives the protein CASSALGGGPYNEQFF.

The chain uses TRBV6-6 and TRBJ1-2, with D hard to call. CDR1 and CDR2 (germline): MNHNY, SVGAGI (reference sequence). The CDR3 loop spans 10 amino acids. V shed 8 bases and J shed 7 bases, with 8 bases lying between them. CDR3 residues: CASGVRGYTF. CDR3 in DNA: TGTGCCAGCGGAGTACGTGGCTACACCTTC.

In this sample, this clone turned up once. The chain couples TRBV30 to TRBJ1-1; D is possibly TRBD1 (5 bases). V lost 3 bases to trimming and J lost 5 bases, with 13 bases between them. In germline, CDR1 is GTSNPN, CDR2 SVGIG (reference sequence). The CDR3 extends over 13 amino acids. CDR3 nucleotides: TGTGCCTGGAGGTTTCACCAGGGTACTGAAGCTTTCTTT. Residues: CAWRFHQGTEAFF.

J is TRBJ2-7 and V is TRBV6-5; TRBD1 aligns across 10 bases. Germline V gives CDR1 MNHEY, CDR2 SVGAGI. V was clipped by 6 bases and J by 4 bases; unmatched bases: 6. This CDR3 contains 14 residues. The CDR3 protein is CASRADRGSYEQYF. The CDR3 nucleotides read TGTGCCAGCAGAGCGGACAGGGGGTCGTACGAGCAGTACTTC.

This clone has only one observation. The CDR3 sequence: CASGDSLYEQYF. In DNA form, the CDR3 reads TGTGCCAGCGGAGACAGCCTCTACGAGCAGTACTTC. This rearrangement joins TRBV6-5 to TRBJ2-7; tentative D call: TRBD1 (5 bases). Between the trimmed V and J ends, which lost 8 bases and 3 bases, there was a span of 11 bases. Germline CDR1 reads MNHEY; CDR2 reads SVGAGI. The CDR3 covers 12 residues.

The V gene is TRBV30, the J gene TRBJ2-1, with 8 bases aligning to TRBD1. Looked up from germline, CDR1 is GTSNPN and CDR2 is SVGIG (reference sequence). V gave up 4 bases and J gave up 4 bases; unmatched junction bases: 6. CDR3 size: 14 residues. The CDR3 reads CAWTSGGHYNEQFF. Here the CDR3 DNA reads TGTGCCTGGACTTCAGGGGGCCATTACAATGAGCAGTTCTTC.

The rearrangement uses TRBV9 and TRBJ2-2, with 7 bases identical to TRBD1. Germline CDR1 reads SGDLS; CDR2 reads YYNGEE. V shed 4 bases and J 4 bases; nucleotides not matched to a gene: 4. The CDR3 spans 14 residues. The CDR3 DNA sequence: TGTGCCAGCAGCCACGCAGGGGGCACCGGGGAGCTGTTTTTT. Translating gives CASSHAGGTGELFF.

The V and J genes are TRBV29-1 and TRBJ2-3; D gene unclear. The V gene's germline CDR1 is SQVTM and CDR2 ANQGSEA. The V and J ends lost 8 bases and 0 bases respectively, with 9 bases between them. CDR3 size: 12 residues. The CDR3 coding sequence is TGCAGCCACGGGTGGAGCACAGATACGCAGTATTTT. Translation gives CSHGWSTDTQYF.

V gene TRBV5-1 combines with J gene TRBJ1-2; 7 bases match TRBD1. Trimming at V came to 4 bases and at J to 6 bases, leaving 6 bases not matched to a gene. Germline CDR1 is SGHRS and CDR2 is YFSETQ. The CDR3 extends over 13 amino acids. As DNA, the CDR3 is TGCGCCAGCAGCACAGGGACAGAGGATGGCTACACCTTC. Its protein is CASSTGTEDGYTF. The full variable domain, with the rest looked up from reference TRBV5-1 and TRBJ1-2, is KAGVTQTPRYLIKTRGQQVTLSCSPISGHRSVSWYQQTPGQGLQFLFEYFSETQRNKGNFPGRFSGRQFSNSRSEMNVSTLELGDSALYLCASSTGTEDGYTFGSGTRLTVV.

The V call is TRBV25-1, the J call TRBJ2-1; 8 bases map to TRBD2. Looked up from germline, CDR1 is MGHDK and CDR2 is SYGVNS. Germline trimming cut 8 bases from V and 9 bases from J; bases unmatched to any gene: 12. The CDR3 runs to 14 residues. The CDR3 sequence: CASARGLAGAEQFF. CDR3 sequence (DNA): TGTGCCAGCGCGAGGGGCCTAGCGGGCGCTGAGCAGTTCTTC.

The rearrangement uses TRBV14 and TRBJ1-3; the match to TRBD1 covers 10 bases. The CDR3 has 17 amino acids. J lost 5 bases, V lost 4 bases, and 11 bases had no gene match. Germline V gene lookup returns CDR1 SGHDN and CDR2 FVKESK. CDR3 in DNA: TGTGCCAGCAGCCCCCACCTTGGACAGGGGGGTCGAAACACCATATATTTT. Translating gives CASSPHLGQGGRNTIYF.